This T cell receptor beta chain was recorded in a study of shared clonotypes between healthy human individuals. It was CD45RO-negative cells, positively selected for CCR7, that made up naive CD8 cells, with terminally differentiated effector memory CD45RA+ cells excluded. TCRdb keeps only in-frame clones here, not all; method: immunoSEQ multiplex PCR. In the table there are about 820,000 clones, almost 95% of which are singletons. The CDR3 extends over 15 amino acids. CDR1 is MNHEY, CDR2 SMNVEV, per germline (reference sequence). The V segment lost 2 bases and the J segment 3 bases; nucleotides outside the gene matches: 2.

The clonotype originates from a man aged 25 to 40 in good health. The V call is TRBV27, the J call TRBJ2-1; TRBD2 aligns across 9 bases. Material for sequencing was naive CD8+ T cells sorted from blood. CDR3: CASSLRAGGYNEQFF. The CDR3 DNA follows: TGTGCCAGCAGTTTAAGAGCGGGAGGCTACAATGAGCAGTTCTTC.